This TCR beta chain was documented in a study of T cell repertoires in cytomegalovirus infection. On the study more broadly: Based on public TCR beta signatures, there were indications of CMV infection and of a matching HLA type.

Study-wide points: Across the ex vivo response, the dominant clonotypes were HLA-C-restricted CMV-specific TCR beta clonotypes. There were carriers of CMV plus the relevant HLA, and cumulative public TCR beta family frequency identified them.

As concerns this clonotype: Its specificity is unknown.

Using its own MiXCR run on the reads, TCRdb lists one record per CDR3 protein. The table shows about 320,000 distinct CDR3 sequences, with over 7.5% occurring only once. Sample: PBMCs. This sequence originates from a human donor in good health (CMV status not recorded). Some clones in this sample may be carry-over from other donors' samples.

The CDR3 reads CASSPLREAGADTQYF. The CDR3, as DNA: TGTGCCAGCAGCCCCCTCCGGGAGGCGGGCGCAGATACGCAGTATTTT. V gene TRBV3-1 combines with J gene TRBJ2-3, with 7 nucleotides matching TRBD2. Trimming cost V 4 bases and J 4 bases; bases outside gene matches: 11. The CDR3 spans 16 residues. In germline, CDR1 is LGHDT, CDR2 YNNKEL (reference sequence).